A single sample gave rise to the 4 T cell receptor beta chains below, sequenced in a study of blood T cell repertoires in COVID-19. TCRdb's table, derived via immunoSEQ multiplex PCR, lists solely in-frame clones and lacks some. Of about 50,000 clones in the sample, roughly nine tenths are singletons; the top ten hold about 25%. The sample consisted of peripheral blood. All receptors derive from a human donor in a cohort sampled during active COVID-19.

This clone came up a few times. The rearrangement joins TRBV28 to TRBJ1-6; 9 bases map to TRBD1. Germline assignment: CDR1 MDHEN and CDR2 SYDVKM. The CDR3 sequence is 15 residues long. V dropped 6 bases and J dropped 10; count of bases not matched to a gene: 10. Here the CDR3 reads CASRSPGQGLSPLHF. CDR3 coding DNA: TGTGCCAGCAGATCTCCGGGACAGGGACTGTCACCCCTCCACTTT. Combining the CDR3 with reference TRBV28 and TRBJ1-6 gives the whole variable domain DVKVTQSSRYLVKRTGEKVFLECVQDMDHENMFWYRQDPGLGLRLIYFSYDVKMKEKGDIPEGYSVSREKKERFSLILESASTNQTSMYLCASRSPGQGLSPLHFGNGTRLTVT.

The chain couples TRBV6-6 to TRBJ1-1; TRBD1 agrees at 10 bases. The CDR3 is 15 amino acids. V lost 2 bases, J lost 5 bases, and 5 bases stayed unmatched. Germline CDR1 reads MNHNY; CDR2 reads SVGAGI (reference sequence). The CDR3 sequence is CASSYGTGARTEAFF. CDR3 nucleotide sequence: TGTGCCAGCAGTTACGGGACAGGGGCTAGGACTGAAGCTTTCTTT.

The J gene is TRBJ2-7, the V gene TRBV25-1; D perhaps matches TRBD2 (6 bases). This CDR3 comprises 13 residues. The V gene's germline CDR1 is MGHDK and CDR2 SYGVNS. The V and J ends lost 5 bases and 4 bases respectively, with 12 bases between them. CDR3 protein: CASSPHGGYEQYV. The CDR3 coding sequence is TGTGCCAGCAGTCCACACGGAGGGTACGAGCAGTACGTC.

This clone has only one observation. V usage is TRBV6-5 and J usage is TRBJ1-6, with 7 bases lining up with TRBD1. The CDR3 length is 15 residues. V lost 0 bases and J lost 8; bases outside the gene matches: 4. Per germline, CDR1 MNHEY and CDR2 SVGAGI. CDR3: CASSYSRQGDSPLHF. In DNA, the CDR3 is TGTGCCAGCAGTTACTCGAGACAGGGTGATTCACCCCTCCACTTT.